This T cell receptor (beta chain) was documented in a study of post-analysis software for immune sequencing data. Findings of the study overall: With TRBV5-6, TRBV5-1 and TRBV20-1 included, about five TRBV segments were more frequent in patients than in controls.

This clonotype was found once. Its specificity is unknown. This CDR3 region has 12 residues. Germline values: CDR1 DFQATT, CDR2 SNEGSKA (reference sequence). Unique-molecular-identifier-tagged TCR beta cDNA libraries were used. TCRdb re-analysed the PCR reads in MiXCR, keeping a single row per CDR3 protein. The data contain 600,000 to 700,000 distinct CDR3 sequences, roughly three fifths of them singletons. The sequenced sample consisted of blood. The clonotype comes from a girl under 10 years old with multiple sclerosis. V gene TRBV20-1 combines with J gene TRBJ2-2, with 8 bases aligning to TRBD2. CDR3 protein: CPSGYLTGELFF. CDR3 bases: TGCCCTAGCGGGTATCTTACCGGGGAGCTGTTTTTT.